What follows are 2 T cell receptor beta chains derived from one specimen sequenced in a study of blood T cells in healthy people across ages (dated by TCRdb to about 2015). Libraries were built with 5' RACE. The instrument given in TCRdb is Illumina HiSeq 2500. A second PCR of roughly 7 to 11 cycles was performed with a sample-barcoded 5' primer and a J-beta primer mix. TCRdb reworked the public reads: Q25 trimming with fastp, MiXCR clone assembly, productive beta chains retained. CDR3 protein duplicates are merged, each entry listing the most common genes and DNA. The sample includes approximately 800,000 distinct CDR3 sequences, with approximately 65% observed a single time. The ten most abundant clones make up 28% of the sample. Sequenced sample: blood. All receptors come from a man younger than 40 in good health.

The chain joins TRBV20-1 to TRBJ2-2; D may be TRBD1 (5 bases). CDR1 and CDR2 from the germline V gene are DFQATT and SNEGSKA (reference sequence). Trimming took off 2 bases at V and 6 bases at J, with 10 bases between the two ends. The CDR3 is 13 amino acids. The CDR3 DNA sequence: TGCAGTGCTAGACCCAGGGTAGCCGGGGAGCTGTTTTTT. Translation gives CSARPRVAGELFF.

V and J are TRBV20-1 and TRBJ2-5; 9 bases are a match to TRBD1. The CDR3 is 17 amino acids. V lost 4 bases to trimming and J lost 2 bases; unmatched junction nucleotides: 14. The V gene's germline CDR1 is DFQATT and CDR2 SNEGSKA (reference sequence). CDR3 in amino acids: CSATRMGQGATQETQYF. CDR3 nucleotide sequence: TGCAGTGCTACCCGGATGGGACAGGGAGCGACACAAGAGACCCAGTACTTC.